Below are 15 T cell receptor beta chains sequenced from a single sample in a study of T-cell memory formation after mild COVID-19. MiXCR, applied by TCRdb to the 5' RACE reads, yields one record per CDR3 protein. The sample consists of fewer than 550,000 distinct CDR3 sequences, over 15% of them appearing once. Sample: PBMCs or a T cell subset sorted from them (not recorded which). Source of these receptors: an adult woman who had mild COVID-19 (a few samples of this study predate the infection). Cell type and time point are not known.

V gene TRBV10-3 combines with J gene TRBJ2-5, with D unresolved. With 6 bases removed from V and 5 bases from J, the gap between germline ends came to 7 bases. This CDR3 region has 11 residues. Germline V lookup: CDR1 ENHRY, CDR2 SYGVKD. The CDR3 protein is CAIRGGETQYF. CDR3 DNA sequence: TGTGCCATCAGGGGTGGCGAGACCCAGTACTTC.

This clonotype came up many times. The genes are TRBV29-1 and TRBJ2-5, with a weak D call TRBD1 (7 bases). The CDR3 is 14 residues long. From germline, CDR1 is SQVTM and CDR2 ANQGSEA. V was clipped by 7 bases and J by 4 bases, with 19 bases between them. CDR3 residues: CSGRIGGGGETQYF. In DNA, the CDR3 is TGCAGCGGTAGGATAGGAGGGGGCGGAGAGACCCAGTACTTC.

The chain carries TRBV12-3 or TRBV12-4 and TRBJ1-1; 9 bases are shared with TRBD1. The CDR3 consists of 17 residues. The V and J ends lost 3 bases and 3 bases, in that order; junction bases with no gene match: 11. The CDR3 DNA follows: TGTGCCAGCAGTTTCCCAAGAAAGGACAGGGGATACACTGAAGCTTTCTTT. Protein: CASSFPRKDRGYTEAFF.

The chain combines TRBV5-1 with TRBJ2-7; 13 bases align to TRBD2. The CDR3 is made up of 21 amino acids. Germline assignment: CDR1 SGHRS and CDR2 YFSETQ. V shed 1 base, J shed 5 bases, and the junction held 21 bases outside the gene matches. The chain's CDR3 is CASSLTSGRARSLGLIHEQYF. The CDR3 nucleotides are TGCGCCAGCAGCTTGACTAGCGGGAGGGCCCGTTCCCTAGGGCTTATTCACGAGCAGTACTTC.

On this clonotype itself: No conserved phenylalanine or tryptophan ends this CDR3, so it is likely a read error. The V and J genes are TRBV19 and TRBJ2-7; 8 positions agree with TRBD2. Unmatched junction bases numbered 13, after V lost 5 bases and J lost 1 base. The CDR3 length is 17 residues. Germline CDR1 is LNHDA and CDR2 is SQIVND (reference sequence). The CDR3 DNA reads TGTGCCAGTAGTGCTCTCCTAGGCGGGGGGCGATCCTACGAGCAGTACTGC. Its protein product is CASSALLGGGRSYEQYC.

This clonotype was counted between two and nine times. The chain recombines TRBV21-1 with TRBJ2-6; the table's TRBD1 call for D was not verified on the DNA. TRBV21-1 is deemed a pseudogene. The CDR3 contains 21 residues. CDR3 bases: TGTGCCAGCAGCAAAGTTGGTGGGGCTGACTACCTGAGCTCTGGGGCCAACGTCCTGACTTTC. Translating it yields CASSKVGGADYLSSGANVLTF.

This chain uses TRBV9 with TRBJ2-1; D perhaps matches TRBD1 (6 bases). In germline, CDR1 is SGDLS, CDR2 YYNGEE. The CDR3 runs 13 residues. V lost 3 bases and J 2 bases, leaving 6 bases between the germline ends. The CDR3 spells CASSAGAYNEQFF. CDR3 nucleotide sequence: TGTGCCAGCAGCGCAGGGGCCTACAATGAGCAGTTCTTC.

The chain has TRBV7-3 and TRBJ2-2; D is undetermined. Trimming removed 1 base from V and 6 bases from J, with 9 bases in between. CDR1 and CDR2 (germline): SGHTA, FQGTGA. The CDR3 covers 14 residues. The CDR3 nucleotides read TGTGCCAGCAGCTTAATGTCCAGCTCCGGGGAGCTGTTTTTT. Amino acids: CASSLMSSSGELFF. Supplemented by reference TRBV7-3 and TRBJ2-2, the full variable domain reads GAGVSQTPSNKVTEKGKYVELRCDPISGHTALYWYRQSLGQGPEFLIYFQGTGAADDSGLPNDRFFAVRPEGSVSTLKIQRTERGDSAVYLCASSLMSSSGELFFGEGSRLTVL.

CDR3 protein: CASSVGPDSYEQYF. For the CDR3, the DNA is TGTGCCAGCAGCGTAGGCCCGGACTCCTACGAGCAGTACTTC. The chain links TRBV9 to TRBJ2-7, with D unresolved. Germline CDR1 reads SGDLS; CDR2 reads YYNGEE. The CDR3 is 14 residues long. V dropped 0 bases and J dropped 0 bases, with 7 bases sitting between them.

This chain uses TRBV4-1 with TRBJ1-3; TRBD1 might be the D (6 bases). Germline V gene sequence: CDR1 MGHRA, CDR2 YSYEKL. Between the trimmed V and J ends, which lost 2 bases and 4 bases, there was a span of 18 bases. This CDR3 region has 17 residues. The CDR3 nucleotides are TGCGCCAGCAGCCAATATCAGGGGCAAACGGCGGGAAACACCATATATTTT. Translation gives CASSQYQGQTAGNTIYF.

This clonotype was seen a handful of times. The chain carries TRBV18 and TRBJ2-2; D ambiguous. Trimming stripped 0 bases from V and 4 bases from J, with 6 bases between. The CDR3 sequence is 14 residues long. Germline V gives CDR1 KGHSH, CDR2 LQKENI. CDR3: CASSPPMITGELFF. The CDR3 region has the DNA TGTGCCAGCTCACCACCGATGATCACCGGGGAGCTGTTTTTT.

This clonotype was detected only a few times. CDR3 sequence (DNA): TGCGCCAGCAGCCAAGATCGGCAAGGAGAGACCCAGTACTTC. Residues: CASSQDRQGETQYF. The chain links TRBV4-1 to TRBJ2-5; the D is unclear. CDR1 is MGHRA and CDR2 is YSYEKL in the germline V gene. CDR3 length: 14 amino acids. Trimming removed 0 bases from V and 4 bases from J, with 9 bases in between.

In its sample, this clonotype was seen a few times. V gene TRBV20-1 combines with J gene TRBJ2-3, with 11 bases fitting TRBD2. The CDR3 has 15 amino acids. J gave up 1 base and V 6 bases, and 6 bases lay outside the gene matches. Germline-derived CDR1 and CDR2 are DFQATT and SNEGSKA (reference sequence). The CDR3 sequence is CSAPLSGRGTDTQYF. In nucleotides, the CDR3 is TGCAGTGCCCCACTTAGCGGGAGGGGCACAGATACGCAGTATTTT.

This chain connects TRBV5-1 to TRBJ2-7; a weak D match, TRBD2 (6 bases). This CDR3 contains 16 residues. The V gene lost 0 bases and the J gene lost 1 base, with 14 bases spanning the gap. Germline CDR1 is SGHRS and CDR2 is YFSETQ. The CDR3 here is CASSLVSGKLSYEQYF. DNA of the CDR3: TGCGCCAGCAGCTTGGTTAGCGGCAAACTTTCCTACGAGCAGTACTTC.

The chain links TRBV21-1 to TRBJ2-7; the DNA was not compared with TRBD1, the D call given in the table. TRBV21-1 is deemed a pseudogene. The CDR3 loop spans 16 amino acids. The chain's CDR3 is CASSKATSGAPYEQYF. Written as DNA, the CDR3 is TGTGCCAGCAGCAAAGCCACTTCGGGGGCCCCCTACGAGCAGTACTTC.